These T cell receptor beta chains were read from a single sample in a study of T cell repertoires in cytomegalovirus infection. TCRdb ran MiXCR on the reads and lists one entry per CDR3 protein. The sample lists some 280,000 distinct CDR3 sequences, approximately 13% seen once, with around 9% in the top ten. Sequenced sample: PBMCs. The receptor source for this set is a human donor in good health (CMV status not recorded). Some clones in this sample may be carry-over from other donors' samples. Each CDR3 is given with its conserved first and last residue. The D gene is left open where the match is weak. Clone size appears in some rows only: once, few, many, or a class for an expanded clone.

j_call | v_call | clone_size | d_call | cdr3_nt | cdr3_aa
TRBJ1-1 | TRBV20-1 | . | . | TGCAGTGCTAGGCCAGGGGTATTCCACACTGAAGCTTTCTTT | CSARPGVFHTEAFF
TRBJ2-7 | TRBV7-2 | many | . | TGTGCCAGCAGCCCACAGGGTTCGGGCGAGCAGTACTTC | CASSPQGSGEQYF
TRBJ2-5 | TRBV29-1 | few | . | TGCAGCGTTGAAGATAACCCCGGGGAGACCCAGTACTTC | CSVEDNPGETQYF
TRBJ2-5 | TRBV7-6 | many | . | TGTGCCAGCAGCGGAGTGGCGGGGAGTCCTGAGACCCAGTACTTC | CASSGVAGSPETQYF
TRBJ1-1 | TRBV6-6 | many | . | TGTGCCAGCCTCGCTGAATTCTCATTAATGAACACTGAAGCTTTCTTT | CASLAEFSLMNTEAFF
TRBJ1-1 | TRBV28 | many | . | TGTGCCGCGCCCGGGTCGGGAGCGAACACTGAAGCTTTCTTT | CAAPGSGANTEAFF
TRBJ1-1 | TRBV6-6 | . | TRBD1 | TGTGCCAGCAGACCCGGGGACACAGGGGTAGCTTTCTTT | CASRPGDTGVAFF
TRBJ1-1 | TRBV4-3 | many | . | TGCGCCAGCAGCCAAGATCTGGGTGACCTTGAAGCTTTCTTT | CASSQDLGDLEAFF
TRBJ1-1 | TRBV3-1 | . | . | TGTGCCAGCAGCCTACCCGGACTCCAGAGTACTGAAGCTTTCTTT | CASSLPGLQSTEAFF
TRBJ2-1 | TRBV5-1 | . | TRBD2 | TGCGCCAGCAGCTTGGCCCCTAGCGGGGGAGGGGAGCAGTTCTTC | CASSLAPSGGGEQFF
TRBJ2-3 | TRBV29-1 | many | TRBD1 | TGCAGCGTTGCAGGACAGGACAGCACAGATACGCAGTATTTT | CSVAGQDSTDTQYF
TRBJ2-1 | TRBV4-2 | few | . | TGTGCCAGCAGCCAAGATTTGGTAGCTCGGGAGCAGTTCTTC | CASSQDLVAREQFF
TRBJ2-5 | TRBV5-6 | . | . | TGTGCCAGCAGCTTGGAAGTCCGGGAGACCCAGTACTTC | CASSLEVRETQYF
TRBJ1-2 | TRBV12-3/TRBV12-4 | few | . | TGTGCCAGCAGTTCCTCTGACAGCCAAGGCTACACCTTC | CASSSSDSQGYTF
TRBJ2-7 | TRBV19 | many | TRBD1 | TGTGCCAGTAGTCGCGGGACAGGGTTTACCGCTGTCCACGAGCAGTACTTC | CASSRGTGFTAVHEQYF
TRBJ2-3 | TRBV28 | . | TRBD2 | TGTGCCAGCAGTCCACGGACTAGCGGGAGGAGGACAGATACGCAGTATTTT | CASSPRTSGRRTDTQYF
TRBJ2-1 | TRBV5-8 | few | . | TGTGCCAGCAGCTCCTTTACCCGCGGGCAGCGGAGCTCCTACAATGAGCAGTTCTTC | CASSSFTRGQRSSYNEQFF
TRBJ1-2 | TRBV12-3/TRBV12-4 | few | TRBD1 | TGTGCCAGCAGCAGGGACAGGCGAAATAACTATGGCTACACCTTC | CASSRDRRNNYGYTF
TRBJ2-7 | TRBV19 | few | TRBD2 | TGTGCCAGTAGTTTCACTAGCGGGAGGGCCTACGAGCAGTACTTC | CASSFTSGRAYEQYF
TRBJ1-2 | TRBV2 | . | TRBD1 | TGTGCCAGCAGAGTGACAGGGGGGCCCTACACCTTC | CASRVTGGPYTF
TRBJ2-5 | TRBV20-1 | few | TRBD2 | TGCAGTGCTGGCAATAGCGGGACATCTTGGGAGACCCAGTACTTC | CSAGNSGTSWETQYF
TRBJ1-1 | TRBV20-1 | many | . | TGCAGTGCTAGAGATCCAGGGTTGGCAGAAGCTTTCTTT | CSARDPGLAEAFF
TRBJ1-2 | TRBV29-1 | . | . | TGCAGCGTTGAAGTCTGGGACTATGGCTACACCTTC | CSVEVWDYGYTF
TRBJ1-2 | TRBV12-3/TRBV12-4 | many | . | TGTGCCAGCAGTTTAGACCCGGGACTGGATAATGGCTACACCTTC | CASSLDPGLDNGYTF
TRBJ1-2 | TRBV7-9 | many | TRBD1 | TGTGCCAGCAGCCCCGGGACAGCCGGAGGATCTGACACCTTC | CASSPGTAGGSDTF
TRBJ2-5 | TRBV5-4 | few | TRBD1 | TGTGCCAGCAGTGGGGCAGGGGGCCTATTATTTCAAGAGACCCAGTACTTC | CASSGAGGLLFQETQYF
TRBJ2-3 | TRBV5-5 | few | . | TGTGCCAGCAGCGCGGGATTGCGGGGCACAGATACGCAGTATTTT | CASSAGLRGTDTQYF
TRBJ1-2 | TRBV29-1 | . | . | TGCAGCATCATAAGCGAAGGGAACTATGGCTACACCTTC | CSIISEGNYGYTF
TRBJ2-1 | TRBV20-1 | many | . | TGCAGTGCTGCGCGGGGGCTGGGGGAGCAGTTCTTC | CSAARGLGEQFF
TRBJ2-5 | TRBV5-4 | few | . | TGTGCCAGCAGCTTTGCCCAGGGGGGAGGACGAGAGACCCAGTACTTC | CASSFAQGGGRETQYF
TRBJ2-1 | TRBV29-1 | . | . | TGCAGCGTTTTTACTAGACTCAATGAGCAGTTCTTC | CSVFTRLNEQFF
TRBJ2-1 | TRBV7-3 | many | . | TGTGCCAGCAGCTTAACCCAGAACAATTACAATGAGCAGTTCTTC | CASSLTQNNYNEQFF
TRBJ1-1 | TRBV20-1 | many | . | TGCAGTGCTTATGCCTTACAGGGAGCGAACACTGAAGCTTTCTTT | CSAYALQGANTEAFF
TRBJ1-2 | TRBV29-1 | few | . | TGCAGCGTTGAAGATAGGGGGAAGAGTGGCTACACCTTC | CSVEDRGKSGYTF
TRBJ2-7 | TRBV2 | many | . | TGTGCCAGCAGTGACCCCGGGGGCGAGTTCGGCGAGCAGTACTTC | CASSDPGGEFGEQYF
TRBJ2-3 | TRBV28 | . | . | TGTGCCACCAAATCGGACAGCCTCACAGATACGCAGTATTTT | CATKSDSLTDTQYF
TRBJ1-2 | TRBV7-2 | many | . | TGTGCCAGCAGCTTAGATGGCAGGATCTATGGCTACACCTTC | CASSLDGRIYGYTF